The rows below give T cell receptor beta chains drawn from one sample of a study of beta chain features in type 1 diabetes. The protocol was immunoSEQ multiplex PCR, while the TCRdb copy is restricted to in-frame clones and leaves out a portion. The sample lists hundreds of thousands of clones; roughly 13% were seen once. The sample consisted of naive CD4+ T cells from blood. The receptors here all came from a woman aged 18-35 years with type 1 diabetes. Each CDR3 is given with its conserved first and last residue. D genes are given only for firm matches. Part of the rows lack a size; the others show once, few, many or a class for expanded clones.

CDR3nt	CDR3aa	v_gene	j_gene	d_gene	abundance
TGTGCCACCGTCTCCCTTCGCACAGATACGCAGTATTTT	CATVSLRTDTQYF	TRBV10-3	TRBJ2-3	.	.
TGCAGTGCTAGCAAATACGAGCAGTACTTC	CSASKYEQYF	TRBV20-1	TRBJ2-7	.	few
TGCAGCGTTGCATCAGGGAAAGGCTACACCTTC	CSVASGKGYTF	TRBV29-1	TRBJ1-2	.	.
TGTGCCAGCAGTTTGGGGTGGAGTCACGGAGGAGGGGAAAAACTGTTTTTT	CASSLGWSHGGGEKLFF	TRBV27	TRBJ1-4	.	.
TGCGCCAGCAGCTTGGCCGACTTACCGAACACCGGGGAGCTGTTTTTT	CASSLADLPNTGELFF	TRBV5-1	TRBJ2-2	.	.
TGTGCCAGCAGCCCTACAGGGTACGAGCAGTACTTC	CASSPTGYEQYF	TRBV7-2	TRBJ2-7	.	few
TGCGCCAGCAGCCATACAGCGGGAGGGTCCTACAATGAGCAGTTCTTC	CASSHTAGGSYNEQFF	TRBV4-3	TRBJ2-1	TRBD2	.
TGTGCCAGCAGCCAAGATTTAGGGGATCAGCCCCAGCATTTT	CASSQDLGDQPQHF	TRBV14	TRBJ1-5	.	.
TGTGCCTGGAGTCCCCGGGAGTCTCGCTACGAGCAGTACTTC	CAWSPRESRYEQYF	TRBV30	TRBJ2-7	.	.
TGCGCCAGCAGCCAGGACTACTACAATGAGCAGTTCTTC	CASSQDYYNEQFF	TRBV4-3	TRBJ2-1	.	few
TGCGCCAGCAGCCAAGATTTCCGCGGGACGGGCTACACCTTC	CASSQDFRGTGYTF	TRBV4-3	TRBJ1-2	.	few
TGTGCCAGCAGCCGGGACTCTAGCGGCTCCTACAATGAGCAGTTCTTC	CASSRDSSGSYNEQFF	TRBV6-6	TRBJ2-1	TRBD2	.
TGCGCCAGCAGCCAACCCGTCAGGGGTAATGGAAACACCATATATTTT	CASSQPVRGNGNTIYF	TRBV4-1	TRBJ1-3	.	.
TGTGCCAGCAGCTTGGACAGGGCAACAGGACAGCCCCAGCATTTT	CASSLDRATGQPQHF	TRBV7-9	TRBJ1-5	TRBD1	.
TGTGCCAGCAGCCAATCCAATTACGAGCAGTACTTC	CASSQSNYEQYF	TRBV14	TRBJ2-7	.	.
TGCGCCAGCAGCCAAGGACTAGCGGGAGTCTTGGGCACCGGGGAGCTGTTTTTT	CASSQGLAGVLGTGELFF	TRBV4-1	TRBJ2-2	TRBD2	few
TGTGCCAGCAGCCACCGCTCCGACAGGCCCGAGTTCTTC	CASSHRSDRPEFF	TRBV14	TRBJ2-1	.	few
TGTGCCAGTAGTGACAGGGGCGCCTACAATGAGCAGTTCTTC	CASSDRGAYNEQFF	TRBV19	TRBJ2-1	TRBD1	few
TGCGCCAGCAGCTTGAGGAGACTAGACAACAATGAGCAGTTCTTC	CASSLRRLDNNEQFF	TRBV5-1	TRBJ2-1	.	.
TGTGCCAGCAGCCGCTCAGTTACACGCTATGGCTACACCTTC	CASSRSVTRYGYTF	TRBV7-2	TRBJ1-2	.	few
TGTGCCAGCAGCTTGGTACTAGCGGGGAAAAATGAGCAGTTCTTC	CASSLVLAGKNEQFF	TRBV5-4	TRBJ2-1	TRBD2	few
TGTGCCTGGAGTGTACAGAATCAGCCCCAGCATTTT	CAWSVQNQPQHF	TRBV30	TRBJ1-5	.	.
TGCGCCAGCAGCTTGCCGATGGGACAGCGCTCTGGGGCCAACGTCCTGACTTTC	CASSLPMGQRSGANVLTF	TRBV5-1	TRBJ2-6	TRBD1	few
TGTGCCATCAGTGAAATTGGGAGTTTTGGCAATGAGCAGTTCTTC	CAISEIGSFGNEQFF	TRBV10-3	TRBJ2-1	.	few
TGTGCCAGCAGCTTGGAACCGACAGGGGGCCCGAACACTGAAGCTTTCTTT	CASSLEPTGGPNTEAFF	TRBV5-4	TRBJ1-1	TRBD1	few
TGTGCCAGCAGGCCCGAGGGGGCGTGGGTCCTGTACTTC	CASRPEGAWVLYF	TRBV9	TRBJ2-7	TRBD1	.
TGTGCCAGCAGCTCGCTGCCAGCTGAAGCTTTCTTT	CASSSLPAEAFF	TRBV7-2	TRBJ1-1	.	.
TGTGCCAGCTCACGTACCGGGAGCTACGAGCAGTACTTC	CASSRTGSYEQYF	TRBV18	TRBJ2-7	.	few
TGTGCCAGCAGCTTCGAGGGCTCGGATGGCTACACCTTC	CASSFEGSDGYTF	TRBV5-4	TRBJ1-2	.	few
TGTGCCAGCAGTTCGCGGACAGGGATTTCTTCGCTCTTC	CASSSRTGISSLF	TRBV28	TRBJ2-1	TRBD1	.
TGCAGTGCTAGAGGAGATTACGAGCAGTACTTC	CSARGDYEQYF	TRBV20-1	TRBJ2-7	.	few
TGCAGCGTTGGGGAGGGGACTTCCTACAATGAGCAGTTCTTC	CSVGEGTSYNEQFF	TRBV29-1	TRBJ2-1	TRBD2	few
TGTGCCAGCAGCCAGGTCGGGACAGACACCGGGGAGCTGTTTTTT	CASSQVGTDTGELFF	TRBV4-2	TRBJ2-2	TRBD1	few
TGTGCCAGCAGTTACTCGTGGGCCCCCCTGGCCACTGAAGCTTTCTTT	CASSYSWAPLATEAFF	TRBV6-5	TRBJ1-1	.	.
TGTGCCAGCAGCATTCCAGGGCGGAACACTGAAGCTTTCTTT	CASSIPGRNTEAFF	TRBV5-4	TRBJ1-1	.	.
TGCGCCAGCAGCTTGCGGGGGATCGGTCGTTACGAGCAGTACTTC	CASSLRGIGRYEQYF	TRBV5-1	TRBJ2-7	.	few
TGTGCCTGGAGTAACCCCTCCTCAGGGGGCCAGTACTTC	CAWSNPSSGGQYF	TRBV30	TRBJ2-5	TRBD1	few
TGTGCCAGCAGCCAGGGGGGACGTACTGAAGCTTTCTTT	CASSQGGRTEAFF	TRBV28	TRBJ1-1	TRBD1	few
TGCGCCAGCAGCTTGGCCCCTATGAGCTCCTACGAGCAGTACTTC	CASSLAPMSSYEQYF	TRBV5-1	TRBJ2-7	.	few